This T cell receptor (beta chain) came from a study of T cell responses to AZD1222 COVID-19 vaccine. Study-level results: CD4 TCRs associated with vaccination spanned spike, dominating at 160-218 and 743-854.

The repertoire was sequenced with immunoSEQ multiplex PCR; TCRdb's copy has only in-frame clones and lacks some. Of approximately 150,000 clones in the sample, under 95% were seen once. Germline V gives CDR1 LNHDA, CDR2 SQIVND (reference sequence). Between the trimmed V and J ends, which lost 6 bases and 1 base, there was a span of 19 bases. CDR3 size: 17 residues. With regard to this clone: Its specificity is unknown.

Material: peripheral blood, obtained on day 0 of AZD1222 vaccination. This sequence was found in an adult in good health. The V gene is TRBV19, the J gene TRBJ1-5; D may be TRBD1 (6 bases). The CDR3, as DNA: TGTGCCAGTAGGGACCGTCGGGGAGGGGGAAGCAATCAGCCCCAGCATTTT. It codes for CASRDRRGGGSNQPQHF.